Listed here are 30 T cell receptor beta chains from one sample, sequenced in a study of blood T cell repertoires in COVID-19. Libraries were prepared by immunoSEQ multiplex PCR; TCRdb keeps only in-frame clonotypes and omits some of them. The profile covers roughly 100,000 clones, with 75% to 95% appearing a single time and about 3.9% taken by the ten largest. The specimen was peripheral blood. All receptors derive from a man younger than 35 with acute or convalescent COVID-19.

In DNA, the CDR3 is TGCGCCAGCAGTTACAGGGGAATTGAAGACGAGCAGTACTTC. Amino acids: CASSYRGIEDEQYF. The chain links TRBV5-1 to TRBJ2-7, with TRBD1 matching over 7 bases. V lost 5 bases and J lost 5; bases outside the gene matches: 10. The CDR3 length is 14 residues. Germline CDR1 SGHRS, CDR2 YFSETQ.

The chain recombines TRBV18 with TRBJ1-5; a possible D gene is TRBD1 (6 bases). Germline V gives CDR1 KGHSH, CDR2 LQKENI. Between the trimmed V and J ends, which lost 0 bases and 0 bases, there was a span of 21 bases. CDR3 length: 20 amino acids. The CDR3 loop is CASSPPSERGGAYSNQPQHF. Written as DNA, the CDR3 is TGTGCCAGCTCACCACCGTCGGAAAGGGGGGGGGCTTATAGCAATCAGCCCCAGCATTTT.

The chain has TRBV27 and TRBJ1-2, with 12 bases matching TRBD1. CDR1 is MNHEY, CDR2 SMNVEV, per germline (reference sequence). V shed 5 bases, J shed 9 bases, and the junction held 10 bases outside the gene matches. The CDR3 has 15 amino acids. This chain's CDR3 is CASSLTGTGGRSYTF. The CDR3, as DNA: TGTGCCAGCAGTCTGACCGGGACAGGGGGCCGGAGCTACACCTTC.

This sequence joins TRBV3-1 (or the pseudogene TRBV3-2) and TRBJ1-1, with 7 positions matching TRBD1. With 3 bases clipped from V and 4 bases from J, the junction kept 8 bases outside the gene matches. This CDR3 comprises 15 residues. The germline V gene has CDR1 LGHDT and CDR2 YNNKEL (reference sequence). The CDR3, as DNA: TGTGCCAGCAGCCAGTACGGACAGGCTGGCACTGAAGCTTTCTTT. Its translation is CASSQYGQAGTEAFF.

The chain employs TRBV6-9 and TRBJ2-1, with a possible D match to TRBD2 (6 bases). In germline, CDR1 is MNHGY, CDR2 SVAAGI. Trimming cost V 4 bases and J 4 bases, with 11 bases left between them. The CDR3 runs to 14 residues. CDR3 sequence reads: CASSSRGVYNEQFF. CDR3 sequence (DNA): TGTGCCAGCAGTTCTCGCGGGGTTTACAATGAGCAGTTCTTC.

The chain has TRBV5-1 and TRBJ2-3; weak D call: TRBD1 (7 bases). CDR1 and CDR2 from the germline V gene are SGHRS and YFSETQ. The CDR3 has 15 amino acids. Trimming removed 2 bases from V and 4 bases from J, with 14 bases in between. CDR3: CASSFASRGADTQYF. The CDR3 DNA follows: TGCGCCAGCAGCTTCGCAAGCAGGGGGGCAGATACGCAGTATTTT. Full variable domain (missing parts from reference TRBV5-1 and TRBJ2-3): KAGVTQTPRYLIKTRGQQVTLSCSPISGHRSVSWYQQTPGQGLQFLFEYFSETQRNKGNFPGRFSGRQFSNSRSEMNVSTLELGDSALYLCASSFASRGADTQYFGPGTRLTVL.

The J gene is TRBJ1-2, the V gene TRBV5-4; D remains unclear. V was pared by 2 bases and J by 7 bases, with 12 bases between. Germline loops: CDR1 SGHNT, CDR2 YYREEE (reference sequence). The CDR3 sequence is 13 residues long. CDR3 sequence reads: CASSLRQVGGYTF. DNA of the CDR3: TGTGCCAGCAGCTTACGGCAGGTTGGTGGCTACACCTTC.

This chain uses TRBV12-3 or TRBV12-4 with TRBJ1-2; TRBD1 matches 7 bases. This CDR3 region has 12 residues. J gave up 4 bases and V 6 bases, and 2 bases lay outside the gene matches. The CDR3 DNA follows: TGTGCCAGCAGCGACAGGGCCTATGGCTACACCTTC. Residues: CASSDRAYGYTF.

This sequence joins TRBV29-1 and TRBJ1-1, with D maybe TRBD1 (5 bases). This CDR3 spans 14 amino acids. The V end lost 4 bases, the J end lost 1 base, and 13 bases lay between the germline ends. The V gene's germline CDR1 is SQVTM and CDR2 ANQGSEA. The CDR3 sequence: CSVVTDSSNTEAFF. The CDR3 DNA sequence: TGCAGCGTTGTAACTGACAGTTCGAACACTGAAGCTTTCTTT.

The count of this clone is one. The chain combines TRBV7-2 with TRBJ2-7; tentatively, D is TRBD1 (5 bases). V lost 4 bases to trimming and J lost 4 bases, with 8 bases between them. CDR3 size: 12 residues. Germline lookup yields CDR1 SGHTA and CDR2 FQGNSA. CDR3 sequence: CASSSTAYEQYF. The CDR3 bases are TGTGCCAGCAGCTCGACAGCTTACGAGCAGTACTTC.

This clone was observed a single time. The chain joins TRBV7-9 to TRBJ1-1, with 10 bases that match TRBD1. Germline lookup yields CDR1 SEHNR and CDR2 FQNEAQ (reference sequence). The CDR3 sequence is 16 residues long. V lost 0 bases and J lost 5; bases outside the gene matches: 6. CDR3 nucleotide sequence: TGTGCCAGCAGCTTAGCTTGGACAGGGGGGAGGACTGAAGCTTTCTTT. Translating it yields CASSLAWTGGRTEAFF.

This chain links TRBV2 with TRBJ2-5, with D possibly TRBD1 on 6 matching bases. There are 15 residues in the CDR3. V shed 4 bases and J shed 4 bases, with 16 bases lying between them. CDR1 SNHLY and CDR2 FYNNEI come from the germline V gene. DNA of the CDR3: TGTGCCAGCAGTGGGAGAAGAGGGGGTGCAGAGACCCAGTACTTC. This sequence encodes CASSGRRGGAETQYF.

This clone was seen once. The CDR3 nucleotides read TGTGCCAGCAACCGTTTTTCGGGGGGTTCGGACACCGGGGAGCTGTTTTTT. Its translation: CASNRFSGGSDTGELFF. The chain links TRBV2 to TRBJ2-2; 7 bases are shared with TRBD2. The CDR3 extends over 17 amino acids. The ends lost 7 bases at V and 3 bases at J; junction bases unmatched: 14. Germline CDR1 SNHLY, CDR2 FYNNEI.

This chain joins TRBV6-5 and TRBJ1-1; no reliable D call. This CDR3 comprises 15 residues. Trimming left V 8 bases short and J 1 base short, with 17 bases between. In germline, CDR1 is MNHEY, CDR2 SVGAGI. The CDR3 sequence: CASSYLRATNTEAFF. CDR3 in DNA: TGTGCCAGCTCTTACCTGAGGGCGACGAACACTGAAGCTTTCTTT.

This clone has just one count. CDR3 in DNA: TGTGCCAGTAGACTAGCGGGGGATATTATAGTAACCGGGGAGCTGTTTTTT. This sequence encodes CASRLAGDIIVTGELFF. The chain combines TRBV19 with TRBJ2-2, with 11 bases fitting TRBD2. V lost 6 bases to trimming and J lost 5 bases; unmatched junction nucleotides: 11. CDR1 LNHDA and CDR2 SQIVND come from the germline V gene (reference sequence). This CDR3 is built from 17 residues.

The V and J genes are TRBV7-6 and TRBJ2-5, with 11 nucleotides matching TRBD1. Germline loops: CDR1 SGHVS, CDR2 FNYEAQ. V trimming: 2 bases; J trimming: 1 base; junction bases outside the gene matches: 6. The CDR3 is 17 residues long. This chain's CDR3 is CASSLSGTGGFQETQYF. Here the CDR3 DNA reads TGTGCCAGCAGCTTATCGGGGACAGGGGGATTCCAAGAGACCCAGTACTTC.

V is TRBV9 and J is TRBJ1-3; tentative D call: TRBD1 (6 bases). The CDR3 has 17 amino acids. Trimming took 4 bases from V and 0 from J, leaving 17 bases between them. CDR1 SGDLS and CDR2 YYNGEE come from the germline V gene. CDR3 residues: CASSSFDRPYSGNTIYF. The CDR3 DNA sequence: TGTGCCAGCAGCTCATTCGACAGGCCCTACTCTGGAAACACCATATATTTT.

V is TRBV5-1 and J is TRBJ2-7, with D maybe TRBD2 (7 bases). The CDR3 consists of 16 residues. The V and J ends lost 6 bases and 5 bases respectively, with 24 bases between them. Germline V lookup: CDR1 SGHRS, CDR2 YFSETQ. CDR3 nucleotides: TGCGCCAGCAACCGGTTGGAGGGGGAGGGCACCCACGAGCAGTACTTC. This translates into CASNRLEGEGTHEQYF.

J is TRBJ2-1 and V is TRBV5-6; TRBD1 aligns across 8 bases. There are 15 residues in the CDR3. Unmatched junction bases numbered 6, after V lost 3 bases and J lost 4 bases. Germline CDR1 is SGHDT and CDR2 is YYEEEE. Written as DNA, the CDR3 is TGTGCCAGCAGCTCGGGGACAGGAGCTTACAATGAGCAGTTCTTC. This gives the protein CASSSGTGAYNEQFF.

The chain joins TRBV5-4 to TRBJ1-6; D remains ambiguous. V was cut by 1 base and J by 6 bases, with 11 bases left in between. Germline lookup yields CDR1 SGHNT and CDR2 YYREEE (reference sequence). This CDR3 region has 15 residues. The chain's CDR3 is CASSLLGSVNSPLHF. Here the CDR3 DNA reads TGTGCCAGCAGCTTGTTAGGCAGCGTTAATTCACCCCTCCACTTT.

The V gene is TRBV28, the J gene TRBJ2-7, with TRBD1 as a possible D gene (5 bases). Germline CDR1 is MDHEN and CDR2 is SYDVKM. The CDR3 sequence is 15 residues long. V lost 7 bases and J lost 7, with 23 bases in between. This chain's CDR3 is CASMGQDLIQREQYF. The CDR3, as DNA: TGTGCCAGCATGGGGCAGGACCTAATTCAGAGGGAGCAGTACTTC. The full variable domain, completed using reference TRBV28 and TRBJ2-7, is DVKVTQSSRYLVKRTGEKVFLECVQDMDHENMFWYRQDPGLGLRLIYFSYDVKMKEKGDIPEGYSVSREKKERFSLILESASTNQTSMYLCASMGQDLIQREQYFGPGTRLTVT.

This sequence joins TRBV24-1 and TRBJ2-5; TRBD1 aligns across 8 bases. The trim removed 4 bases at V and 1 base at J, leaving 10 bases unmatched. Germline lookup yields CDR1 KGHDR and CDR2 SFDVKD. CDR3 length: 17 amino acids. CDR3 region: CATSDPAGGSVQETQYF. The CDR3 nucleotides read TGTGCCACCAGTGACCCAGCAGGGGGCTCGGTCCAAGAGACCCAGTACTTC.

The V and J genes are TRBV5-1 and TRBJ1-1; D uncertain. Trimming took off 4 bases at V and 0 bases at J, with 13 bases between the two ends. This CDR3 has 15 amino acids. Germline assignment: CDR1 SGHRS and CDR2 YFSETQ. The CDR3 sequence: CASSPARLLNTEAFF. The CDR3 DNA sequence: TGCGCCAGCAGCCCAGCGCGGTTACTGAACACTGAAGCTTTCTTT.

This clone has just one count. The chain carries TRBV5-1 and TRBJ2-7; maybe TRBD1 (6 bases). Germline CDR1 SGHRS, CDR2 YFSETQ. Trimming removed 1 base at V and 3 bases at J, with 14 bases between. The CDR3 is 15 amino acids. CDR3 sequence reads: CASSLSPGQLYEQYF. Here the CDR3 DNA reads TGCGCCAGCAGCTTGTCCCCCGGACAGCTCTACGAGCAGTACTTC. The full variable domain, with the rest looked up from reference TRBV5-1 and TRBJ2-7, is KAGVTQTPRYLIKTRGQQVTLSCSPISGHRSVSWYQQTPGQGLQFLFEYFSETQRNKGNFPGRFSGRQFSNSRSEMNVSTLELGDSALYLCASSLSPGQLYEQYFGPGTRLTVT.

The rearrangement links TRBV29-1 to TRBJ2-7; maybe TRBD1 (6 bases). The germline V and J ends were trimmed by 1 base and 3 bases, with 10 bases remaining between them. The CDR3 runs 13 residues. CDR1 is SQVTM, CDR2 ANQGSEA, per germline. The CDR3 protein is CSVEGDTDYEQYF. The DNA of the CDR3 is TGCAGCGTTGAAGGGGACACCGACTACGAGCAGTACTTC.

This clone was observed once. The chain carries TRBV6-5 and TRBJ2-1, with 7 nucleotides matching TRBD1. CDR1 is MNHEY and CDR2 is SVGAGI in the germline V gene. The CDR3 contains 13 residues. After removal of 6 bases from V and 9 bases from J, the junction contained 8 bases not matched to a gene. The CDR3 coding sequence is TGTGCCAGCAGCCAGGACAGGTTCAGTGAGCAGTTCTTC. Translating gives CASSQDRFSEQFF.

V and J are TRBV6-5 and TRBJ2-7, with D uncertain. V lost 4 bases, J lost 6 bases, and 7 bases lay in between. The CDR3 spans 11 residues. Per germline, CDR1 MNHEY and CDR2 SVGAGI. The CDR3 here is CASSSYCEQYF. In nucleotides, the CDR3 is TGTGCCAGCAGTTCCTATTGCGAGCAGTACTTC.

The chain uses TRBV15 and TRBJ2-7; 7 bases are a match to TRBD1. The J segment lost 2 bases and the V segment lost 3 bases, leaving 7 bases of the junction unmatched. This CDR3 has 15 residues. Germline CDR1 LNHNV, CDR2 YYDKDF (reference sequence). The CDR3 region is CATSSPSTGAYEQYF. The CDR3 coding sequence is TGTGCCACCAGCAGCCCATCCACAGGGGCCTACGAGCAGTACTTC.

The J gene is TRBJ2-3, the V gene TRBV5-1; D is unresolved. Germline values: CDR1 SGHRS, CDR2 YFSETQ. Trimming removed 5 bases from V and 4 bases from J, with 5 bases in between. This CDR3 is 11 amino acids long. Here the CDR3 reads CASSRADTQYF. CDR3 in DNA: TGCGCCAGCAGTCGTGCAGATACGCAGTATTTT.

A note on this clone: Germline and junction disagree at one end, which may indicate a read error. The chain links TRBV7-2 to TRBJ2-1; 8 bases fit TRBD2. The CDR3 totals 15 residues. Per germline, CDR1 SGHTA and CDR2 FQGNSA. CDR3 nucleotide sequence: TGTGCCAGCAGGGGGGCGGGGGGCTCCCACAATGAGCAGTTCTTC. Amino acids: CASRGAGGSHNEQFF.